This TCR beta chain was sequenced during a study of control samples from healthy donors and cancer patients. Sequenced by immunoSEQ multiplex PCR; TCRdb stores in-frame clones only, minus some. The sample contains over 100,000 clones, about nine tenths of which appear only once. The origin of this receptor is a woman aged 45-59 years in good health. The source material was blood.

CDR3 nucleotides: TGTGCCAGCAGCCCGCGACTAGCGAACACCGGGGAGCTGTTTTTT. Its translation is CASSPRLANTGELFF. The chain is built from TRBV9 and TRBJ2-2; TRBD2 might be the D (6 bases). This CDR3 has 15 amino acids. The germline V gene encodes CDR1 SGDLS and CDR2 YYNGEE. The V end was cut by 4 bases, the J end by 0 bases, with 10 bases between.